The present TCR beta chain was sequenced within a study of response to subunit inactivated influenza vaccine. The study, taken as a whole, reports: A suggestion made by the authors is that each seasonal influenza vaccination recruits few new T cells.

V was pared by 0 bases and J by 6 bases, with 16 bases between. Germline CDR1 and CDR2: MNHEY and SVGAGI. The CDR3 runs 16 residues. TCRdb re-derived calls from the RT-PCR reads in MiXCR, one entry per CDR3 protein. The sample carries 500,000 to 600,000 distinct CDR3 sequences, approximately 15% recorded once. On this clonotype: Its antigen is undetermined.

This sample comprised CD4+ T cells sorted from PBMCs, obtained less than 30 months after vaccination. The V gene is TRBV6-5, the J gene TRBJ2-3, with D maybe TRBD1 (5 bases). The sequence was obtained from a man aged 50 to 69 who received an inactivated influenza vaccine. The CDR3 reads CASSYSRQGARDTQYF. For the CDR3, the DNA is TGTGCCAGCAGTTACTCGAGGCAGGGCGCCAGGGATACGCAGTATTTT.